The 27 T cell receptor beta chains presented below share a single source sample, sequenced in a study of blood T cell repertoires in COVID-19. Sequencing was performed with immunoSEQ multiplex PCR; in TCRdb, only in-frame clones are kept and a portion is missing. In the table there are about 44,000 clones, over 85% of which are singletons. The sample taken for sequencing was peripheral blood. These receptors all come from a man aged 50-59 years with COVID-19, enrolled during active disease.

The chain links TRBV20-1 to TRBJ2-1; D remains ambiguous. Deletions cut 1 base from V and 7 bases from J, with 5 bases between. The CDR3 runs to 11 residues. CDR1 DFQATT and CDR2 SNEGSKA come from the germline V gene (reference sequence). For the CDR3, the DNA is TGCAGTGCTAGAGTAGTAAATGAGCAGTTCTTC. Protein product: CSARVVNEQFF.

The J gene is TRBJ1-5, the V gene TRBV19; a possible D gene is TRBD1 (6 bases). Germline CDR1 is LNHDA and CDR2 is SQIVND (reference sequence). The CDR3 has 14 residues. V lost 9 bases and J lost 9, with 21 bases in between. Here the CDR3 reads CASSTRTAYGPQHF. The CDR3 coding sequence is TGTGCCAGCTCGACCCGGACAGCCTACGGGCCCCAGCATTTT.

A single count supports this clone. The chain is built from TRBV28 and TRBJ2-7, with D maybe TRBD1 (5 bases). Germline lookup yields CDR1 MDHEN and CDR2 SYDVKM. The CDR3 loop spans 14 amino acids. Trimming removed 3 bases at V and 3 bases at J, with 12 bases between. CDR3 DNA: TGTGCCAGCAGTTTTGACAGAGAGAACTACGAGCAGTACTTC. Translated: CASSFDRENYEQYF. Complete variable domain (other parts from reference TRBV28 and TRBJ2-7): DVKVTQSSRYLVKRTGEKVFLECVQDMDHENMFWYRQDPGLGLRLIYFSYDVKMKEKGDIPEGYSVSREKKERFSLILESASTNQTSMYLCASSFDRENYEQYFGPGTRLTVT.

This rearrangement joins TRBV27 to TRBJ2-2, with D possibly TRBD2 on 6 matching bases. Germline V CDR1 and CDR2: MNHEY, SMNVEV (reference sequence). CDR3 size: 14 residues. V shed 2 bases and J shed 6 bases, with 10 bases lying between them. The DNA for the CDR3 is TGTGCCAGCAGTTTAGTCGGGAGTCCCGGGGAGCTGTTTTTT. It is translated as CASSLVGSPGELFF.

The chain carries TRBV18 and TRBJ1-1; D ambiguous. Per germline, CDR1 KGHSH and CDR2 LQKENI. Trimming removed 2 bases at V and 0 bases at J, with 7 bases between. The CDR3 is made up of 14 amino acids. The CDR3 region has the DNA TGTGCCAGCTCACCAACGGTCATGAACACTGAAGCTTTCTTT. As protein: CASSPTVMNTEAFF.

This rearrangement joins TRBV30 to TRBJ2-3; tentative D call: TRBD1 (6 bases). CDR3 size: 16 residues. The germline gives CDR1 GTSNPN, CDR2 SVGIG (reference sequence). V shed 5 bases and J shed 4 bases, with 22 bases lying between them. In DNA form, the CDR3 reads TGTGCCTGGGTCTCAAGGGACAAAGGCCCGGCAGATACGCAGTATTTT. This codes for CAWVSRDKGPADTQYF.

This clone was counted a few times. The chain has TRBV28 and TRBJ1-5; 7 nucleotides match TRBD1. The CDR3 covers 13 residues. The germline CDR1 and CDR2 sequences are MDHEN and SYDVKM. V lost 4 bases and J lost 6; bases outside the gene matches: 3. The CDR3 sequence is CASSYQGGQPQHF. CDR3 coding DNA: TGTGCCAGCAGTTACCAGGGGGGTCAGCCCCAGCATTTT.

The chain employs TRBV6-5 and TRBJ2-5; 9 nucleotides match TRBD1. The CDR3 is 14 amino acids. With V trimmed by 6 bases and J by 5 bases, 7 bases remained unmatched. Germline V lookup: CDR1 MNHEY, CDR2 SVGAGI. CDR3 sequence (DNA): TGTGCCAGCAGCGCTACAGGGGGCTGGGAGACCCAGTACTTC. Protein product: CASSATGGWETQYF.

This chain uses TRBV25-1 with TRBJ1-4; 8 positions agree with TRBD1. This CDR3 is built from 13 residues. J lost 8 bases, V lost 6 bases, and 5 bases had no gene match. The V gene's germline CDR1 is MGHDK and CDR2 SYGVNS. The CDR3 protein is CASSRGRGEKLFF. Here the CDR3 DNA reads TGTGCCAGCAGCAGGGGGCGCGGGGAAAAACTGTTTTTT.

The chain uses TRBV6-5 and TRBJ1-6; tentative D call: TRBD1 (6 bases). Germline-derived CDR1 and CDR2 are MNHEY and SVGAGI. The CDR3 spans 16 residues. Trimming removed 3 bases from V and 6 bases from J, with 15 bases in between. DNA of the CDR3: TGTGCCAGCAGTTATGCCAGGGGTCTGGGTAATTCACCCCTCCACTTT. Amino acids: CASSYARGLGNSPLHF.

V usage is TRBV7-6 and J usage is TRBJ2-1; 8 nucleotides match TRBD2. The V segment lost 2 bases and the J segment 1 base; nucleotides outside the gene matches: 1. The germline V gene has CDR1 SGHVS and CDR2 FNYEAQ. This CDR3 region has 15 residues. CDR3 in DNA: TGTGCCAGCAGCTTAATAGCGGGGTCCTACAATGAGCAGTTCTTC. Amino acids: CASSLIAGSYNEQFF. The full variable domain, its missing parts supplied by reference TRBV7-6 and TRBJ2-1, is GAGVSQSPRYKVTKRGQDVALRCDPISGHVSLYWYRQALGQGPEFLTYFNYEAQQDKSGLPNDRFSAERPEGSISTLTIQRTEQRDSAMYRCASSLIAGSYNEQFFGPGTRLTVL.

This clone was counted a single time. The chain has TRBV10-3 and TRBJ2-7, with 8 bases aligning to TRBD2. Losses at the gene ends were 3 bases for V and 4 bases for J; bases not matched to a gene: 11. Germline CDR1 is ENHRY and CDR2 is SYGVKD. The CDR3 is made up of 16 amino acids. The CDR3 spells CAISDHSIAGRYEQYF. The DNA for the CDR3 is TGTGCCATCAGTGACCATTCTATAGCGGGACGGTACGAGCAGTACTTC.

The chain uses TRBV5-1 and TRBJ2-1, with 16 bases that match TRBD2. After removal of 4 bases from V and 0 bases from J, the junction contained 4 bases not matched to a gene. The CDR3 is made up of 18 amino acids. Per germline, CDR1 SGHRS and CDR2 YFSETQ. Written as DNA, the CDR3 is TGCGCCAGCAGCGGGACTAGCGGGAGGGTAAGCTCCTACAATGAGCAGTTCTTC. It is translated as CASSGTSGRVSSYNEQFF.

The chain has TRBV18 and TRBJ2-5; no firm D call. From germline, CDR1 is KGHSH and CDR2 LQKENI. Trimming left V 3 bases short and J 4 bases short, with 12 bases between. This CDR3 is 14 amino acids long. The CDR3 nucleotides read TGTGCCAGCTCACCGGGCAGACCTGGAGAGACCCAGTACTTC. Protein sequence: CASSPGRPGETQYF.

The chain carries TRBV7-2 and TRBJ2-2; TRBD2 aligns across 12 bases. Trimming cost V 2 bases and J 1 base; bases outside gene matches: 8. Germline V gene sequence: CDR1 SGHTA, CDR2 FQGNSA. This CDR3 comprises 19 residues. The CDR3: CASSLTLAGGPLNTGELFF. The CDR3 nucleotides read TGTGCCAGCAGCTTAACCCTAGCGGGAGGGCCCTTGAACACCGGGGAGCTGTTTTTT.

J is TRBJ2-5 and V is TRBV5-1; 10 positions match TRBD1. This CDR3 region has 13 residues. The germline CDR1 and CDR2 sequences are SGHRS and YFSETQ. V lost 4 bases and J lost 6; bases outside the gene matches: 3. The CDR3 DNA follows: TGCGCCAGCAGCGCGGGACAGGGGAAGACCCAGTACTTC. Translating gives CASSAGQGKTQYF.

The gene calls are TRBV18 and TRBJ1-2; tentative D call: TRBD1 (5 bases). V shed 2 bases and J shed 2 bases, with 9 bases lying between them. This CDR3 is built from 14 residues. Germline V gene data show CDR1 as KGHSH and CDR2 as LQKENI. The CDR3 loop is CASSPSTENYGYTF. The DNA for the CDR3 is TGTGCCAGCTCACCATCGACAGAGAACTATGGCTACACCTTC. The full variable domain, completed using reference TRBV18 and TRBJ1-2, is NAGVMQNPRHLVRRRGQEARLRCSPMKGHSHVYWYRQLPEEGLKFMVYLQKENIIDESGMPKERFSAEFPKEGPSILRIQQVVRGDSAAYFCASSPSTENYGYTFGSGTRLTVV.

The J gene is TRBJ2-7, the V gene TRBV10-3, with D tentatively TRBD1 (5 bases). The CDR3 is 13 amino acids. Trimming took 5 bases from V and 6 from J, leaving 14 bases between them. Germline V gives CDR1 ENHRY, CDR2 SYGVKD. This CDR3 reads CAISSQGIREQYF. CDR3 nucleotide sequence: TGTGCCATCAGTAGTCAGGGAATTCGCGAGCAGTACTTC.

In this sample, this clone turned up a few times. The J gene is TRBJ2-5, the V gene TRBV4-1; D possibly corresponds to TRBD1 (5 bases). V lost 4 bases and J lost 5, with 14 bases in between. The CDR3 is 14 residues long. Germline-derived CDR1 and CDR2 are MGHRA and YSYEKL. The CDR3: CASSPQKGRETQYF. In DNA form, the CDR3 reads TGCGCCAGCAGCCCCCAGAAGGGGCGGGAGACCCAGTACTTC.

This sequence joins TRBV5-1 and TRBJ2-5, with D maybe TRBD2 (6 bases). Germline V CDR1 and CDR2: SGHRS, YFSETQ. Between the trimmed V and J ends, which lost 4 bases and 1 base, there was a span of 14 bases. This CDR3 has 15 amino acids. CDR3 residues: CASSPGAGSQETQYF. The CDR3 coding sequence is TGCGCCAGCAGCCCCGGGGCGGGGAGCCAAGAGACCCAGTACTTC. Variable domain in full (rest from reference TRBV5-1 and TRBJ2-5): KAGVTQTPRYLIKTRGQQVTLSCSPISGHRSVSWYQQTPGQGLQFLFEYFSETQRNKGNFPGRFSGRQFSNSRSEMNVSTLELGDSALYLCASSPGAGSQETQYFGPGTRLLVL.

This chain uses TRBV9 with TRBJ2-7, with D maybe TRBD2 (6 bases). Germline-derived CDR1 and CDR2 are SGDLS and YYNGEE. The CDR3 runs 13 residues. V lost 1 base and J 6 bases, leaving 11 bases between the germline ends. The CDR3 bases are TGTGCCAGCAGCGTACGCACAGCGGGCGAGCAGTACTTC. Protein sequence: CASSVRTAGEQYF.

The V call is TRBV19, the J call TRBJ1-5; a weak D match, TRBD1 (5 bases). Germline CDR1 LNHDA, CDR2 SQIVND (reference sequence). This CDR3 has 16 residues. V lost 6 bases and J 5 bases, leaving 20 bases between the germline ends. Here the CDR3 DNA reads TGTGCCAGTAGCACTTTTGCGAGGATAGGGGATCAGCCCCAGCATTTT. This translates into CASSTFARIGDQPQHF. Full variable domain (missing parts from reference TRBV19 and TRBJ1-5): DGGITQSPKYLFRKEGQNVTLSCEQNLNHDAMYWYRQDPGQGLRLIYYSQIVNDFQKGDIAEGYSVSREKKESFPLTVTSAQKNPTAFYLCASSTFARIGDQPQHFGDGTRLSIL.

The chain combines TRBV20-1 with TRBJ2-7; perhaps TRBD2 as D (5 bases). The CDR3 loop spans 12 amino acids. The germline V gene encodes CDR1 DFQATT and CDR2 SNEGSKA (reference sequence). V was cut by 3 bases and J by 5 bases, with 11 bases left in between. CDR3 in DNA: TGCAGTGCTAGTTCCCACGGGGACGAGCAGTACTTC. Its translation: CSASSHGDEQYF.

The V gene is TRBV28, the J gene TRBJ2-2; 8 bases line up with TRBD1. V lost 4 bases, J lost 5 bases, and 6 bases stayed unmatched. Germline CDR1 reads MDHEN; CDR2 reads SYDVKM. The CDR3 has 15 amino acids. Written as DNA, the CDR3 is TGTGCCAGCAGTTCGACAGGGGTAAAGACCGGGGAGCTGTTTTTT. Translated, it gives CASSSTGVKTGELFF.

This clone was recorded only once. The chain uses TRBV5-1 and TRBJ2-5, with TRBD1 matching over 8 bases. In germline, CDR1 is SGHRS, CDR2 YFSETQ. The length of the CDR3 is 13 residues. V was clipped by 3 bases and J by 5 bases; unmatched bases: 3. In DNA, the CDR3 is TGCGCCAGCAGCTCAGGGGGCGGCGAGACCCAGTACTTC. This encodes CASSSGGGETQYF. Combining the CDR3 with reference TRBV5-1 and TRBJ2-5 gives the whole variable domain KAGVTQTPRYLIKTRGQQVTLSCSPISGHRSVSWYQQTPGQGLQFLFEYFSETQRNKGNFPGRFSGRQFSNSRSEMNVSTLELGDSALYLCASSSGGGETQYFGPGTRLLVL.

The J gene is TRBJ2-7, the V gene TRBV28; D unresolved. Trimming stripped 7 bases from V and 1 base from J, with 11 bases between. Germline V gives CDR1 MDHEN, CDR2 SYDVKM. This CDR3 has 13 residues. CDR3 protein: CASNPSRSYEQYF. The CDR3 DNA reads TGTGCCAGCAACCCGTCCCGGTCCTACGAGCAGTACTTC. Filled out from reference TRBV28 and TRBJ2-7, the complete variable domain reads DVKVTQSSRYLVKRTGEKVFLECVQDMDHENMFWYRQDPGLGLRLIYFSYDVKMKEKGDIPEGYSVSREKKERFSLILESASTNQTSMYLCASNPSRSYEQYFGPGTRLTVT.

In its sample, this clone was seen once. The gene calls are TRBV4-1 and TRBJ2-1; no clear D. The CDR3 is 15 residues long. CDR1 is MGHRA and CDR2 is YSYEKL in the germline V gene. Trimming removed 1 base from V and 4 bases from J, with 11 bases in between. The CDR3 spells CASSQGPILYNEQFF. For the CDR3, the DNA is TGCGCCAGCAGCCAAGGGCCCATTCTTTACAATGAGCAGTTCTTC.